This TCR beta chain emerged from a study of T-cell reconstitution after alpha-beta-depleted transplantation in children. Unique molecular identifiers were incorporated when the TCRbeta library was constructed. TCRdb reprocessed the PCR reads via MiXCR and lists one record per CDR3 protein. The profile shows around 200,000 distinct CDR3 sequences, roughly a sixth of them singletons. This clonotype showed up many times. The target antigen is unknown. General observations from the study: There were reportedly several hundred expanded graft clones from which alpha-beta T cells came about two months after transplant.

The TCR comes from a male patient aged 2 to 9 who had a stem cell transplant for acute lymphoblastic leukemia, so the T cells may come from the graft donor. The sample here was PBMCs, mostly from graft donor cells, taken 360 days after TCRalphabeta/CD19-depleted stem cell transplant.

The CDR3 nucleotides are TGTGCCAGCAGTTTAGGTCGCTACGAGCAGTACTTC. Its translation is CASSLGRYEQYF. The chain couples TRBV12-3 or TRBV12-4 to TRBJ2-7; D not resolved. Trimming took 1 base from V and 3 from J, leaving 4 bases between them. The CDR3 runs to 12 residues.